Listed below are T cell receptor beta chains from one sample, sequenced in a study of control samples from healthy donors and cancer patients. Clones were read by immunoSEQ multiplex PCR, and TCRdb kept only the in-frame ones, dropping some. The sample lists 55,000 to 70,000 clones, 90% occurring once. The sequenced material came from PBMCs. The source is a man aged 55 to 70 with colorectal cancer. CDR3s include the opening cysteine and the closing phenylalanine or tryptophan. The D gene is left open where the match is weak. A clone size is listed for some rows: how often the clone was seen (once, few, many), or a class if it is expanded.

cdr3_nt: TGCAGCGTTGGGACTAGCGGGGGAGGTGAGCAGTTCTTC
cdr3_aa: CSVGTSGGGEQFF
d_call: TRBD2
clone_size: .
j_call: TRBJ2-1
v_call: TRBV29-1

cdr3_nt: TGTGCCAGCAGCCCCCTCCCGATCCTATACCAGTACTTC
cdr3_aa: CASSPLPILYQYF
d_call: .
clone_size: .
j_call: TRBJ2-5
v_call: TRBV3-1/TRBV3-2

cdr3_nt: TGTGCCAGCAGCCTACTCGGACGCGAGCAGTACTTC
cdr3_aa: CASSLLGREQYF
d_call: .
clone_size: .
j_call: TRBJ2-7
v_call: TRBV6-5

cdr3_nt: TGTGCCAGCAGTTTAGTAGGTAACACTGAAGCTTTCTTT
cdr3_aa: CASSLVGNTEAFF
d_call: .
clone_size: .
j_call: TRBJ1-1
v_call: TRBV12-3/TRBV12-4

cdr3_nt: TGTGCCAGCAGTTTACTAGCGGGGGGCACCGGGGAGCTGTTTTTT
cdr3_aa: CASSLLAGGTGELFF
d_call: TRBD2
clone_size: .
j_call: TRBJ2-2
v_call: TRBV27

cdr3_nt: TGTGCCAGCAGTTTGTGGGGGACAGGGCAGGGGAATTCACCCCTCCACTTT
cdr3_aa: CASSLWGTGQGNSPLHF
d_call: TRBD1
clone_size: .
j_call: TRBJ1-6
v_call: TRBV28

cdr3_nt: TGTGCCAGCAGCTTAATTGTCGAGGGCGAGCAGTACTTC
cdr3_aa: CASSLIVEGEQYF
d_call: .
clone_size: .
j_call: TRBJ2-7
v_call: TRBV7-3

cdr3_nt: TGCGCCAGCAGCTTGCGACGTAATGAAAAACTGTTTTTT
cdr3_aa: CASSLRRNEKLFF
d_call: .
clone_size: once
j_call: TRBJ1-4
v_call: TRBV5-1

cdr3_nt: TGCGCCAGCAGGAGGACACCGGGCCAGAAGAGTTATGGCTACACCTTC
cdr3_aa: CASRRTPGQKSYGYTF
d_call: .
clone_size: .
j_call: TRBJ1-2
v_call: TRBV10-1

cdr3_nt: TGCGCCAGCAGCTTGAATGGGGAAAAACTGTTTTTT
cdr3_aa: CASSLNGEKLFF
d_call: .
clone_size: once
j_call: TRBJ1-4
v_call: TRBV5-1

cdr3_nt: TGTGCCAGCAGCCCCGGACAGGGTGGCCGTGTCGAGCAGTACTTC
cdr3_aa: CASSPGQGGRVEQYF
d_call: TRBD1
clone_size: .
j_call: TRBJ2-7
v_call: TRBV5-6

cdr3_nt: TGTGCCAGCAGTTTAGGCGGTCGCTACACCTTC
cdr3_aa: CASSLGGRYTF
d_call: .
clone_size: few
j_call: TRBJ1-2
v_call: TRBV12-3/TRBV12-4

cdr3_nt: TGTGCCAGCAGTACCCTCGGGAACTATGGCTACACCTTC
cdr3_aa: CASSTLGNYGYTF
d_call: .
clone_size: .
j_call: TRBJ1-2
v_call: TRBV6-5

cdr3_nt: TGTGCCAGCAGACCCCCAAGCAATTCACCCCTCCACTTT
cdr3_aa: CASRPPSNSPLHF
d_call: .
clone_size: .
j_call: TRBJ1-6
v_call: TRBV6-5

cdr3_nt: TGTGCCAGCAGGCGGACTAGGGGTGAGCAGTTCTTC
cdr3_aa: CASRRTRGEQFF
d_call: TRBD2
clone_size: .
j_call: TRBJ2-1
v_call: TRBV12-3/TRBV12-4

cdr3_nt: TGTGCCAGCTTAGTCGCGAGGGCTGGGGCCAACGTCCTGACTTTC
cdr3_aa: CASLVARAGANVLTF
d_call: .
clone_size: .
j_call: TRBJ2-6
v_call: TRBV7-9

cdr3_nt: TGTGCCAGTAGTATACAGGGACAGAACACTGAAGCTTTCTTT
cdr3_aa: CASSIQGQNTEAFF
d_call: .
clone_size: .
j_call: TRBJ1-1
v_call: TRBV19